This TCR beta chain stems from a study of T cells expressing NK-cell markers. CDR1 is MNHEY and CDR2 is SVGAGI in the germline V gene. This CDR3 has 16 amino acids. Following a re-call of the 5' RACE reads, TCRdb has one entry per CDR3 protein and lacks DNA. This table holds some 190,000 distinct CDR3 sequences. The sequenced sample was blood T cells: a sorted CD56 or NKG2C T cell subset, CD4+ or CD8+ T cells, or bulk PBMC T cells (not recorded which). The chain recombines TRBV6-5 with TRBJ2-7; without DNA, the TCRdb call of TRBD2 cannot be checked. The clonotype originates from a man aged 18 to 69 in good health. The CDR3 loop is CASSYSWGRQSYEQYF.